A selection of T cell receptor beta chains follows, all from one sample in a study of blood T cell repertoires in COVID-19. Profiling relied on immunoSEQ multiplex PCR, and the TCRdb table lists in-frame clones only, not all of them. The data contain approximately 200,000 clones, approximately 78% of them singletons. Sequenced input: PBMCs or T cells enriched from blood (not recorded which). These receptors were obtained from a man aged 35 to 55 who had recovered from COVID-19. The CDR3 runs from the conserved cysteine through the conserved F or W. Each record gives: V gene, clone size, J gene, D gene, CDR3 DNA, CDR3 protein. D genes are given only for firm matches. Clone size appears in some rows only: once, few, many, or a class for an expanded clone.

v_call: TRBV5-6
clone_size: -
j_call: TRBJ2-2
d_call: -
cdr3_nt: TGTGCCAGCAGCTTGGCGGGCTCAGGGGCGGACACCGGGGAGCTGTTTTTT
cdr3_aa: CASSLAGSGADTGELFF

v_call: TRBV3-1/TRBV3-2
clone_size: -
j_call: TRBJ1-1
d_call: -
cdr3_nt: TGTGCCAGCAGCCAAGATTGGCAGGGACATAACACTGAAGCTTTCTTT
cdr3_aa: CASSQDWQGHNTEAFF

v_call: TRBV3-1/TRBV3-2
clone_size: -
j_call: TRBJ2-1
d_call: -
cdr3_nt: TGTGCCAGCAGCCAAGTGCCTAGTGGTGAGCAGTTCTTC
cdr3_aa: CASSQVPSGEQFF

v_call: TRBV5-1
clone_size: -
j_call: TRBJ1-4
d_call: -
cdr3_nt: TGCGCCAGCAGCCGCAGGGGTAATGAAAAACTGTTTTTT
cdr3_aa: CASSRRGNEKLFF

v_call: TRBV15
clone_size: -
j_call: TRBJ2-1
d_call: -
cdr3_nt: TGTGCCACCAGCAGAGATCGAAGTACTTACAATGAGCAGTTCTTC
cdr3_aa: CATSRDRSTYNEQFF

v_call: TRBV5-1
clone_size: -
j_call: TRBJ1-2
d_call: -
cdr3_nt: TGCGCCAGCAGCCGGGGAGAAACAAGAGATGGGTACACCTTC
cdr3_aa: CASSRGETRDGYTF

v_call: TRBV7-8
clone_size: few
j_call: TRBJ1-1
d_call: TRBD1
cdr3_nt: TGTGCCAGCAGCTTAGGGACAGGTGAAGCTTTCTTT
cdr3_aa: CASSLGTGEAFF

v_call: TRBV3-1/TRBV3-2
clone_size: -
j_call: TRBJ1-2
d_call: TRBD1
cdr3_nt: TGTGCCAGCAGCCAAGCAGGGGGCGGCTACACCTTC
cdr3_aa: CASSQAGGGYTF

v_call: TRBV25-1
clone_size: few
j_call: TRBJ1-1
d_call: -
cdr3_nt: TGTGCCAGCAGTGAATATATTCTCTCGGGTGACACTGAAGCTTTCTTT
cdr3_aa: CASSEYILSGDTEAFF

v_call: TRBV27
clone_size: -
j_call: TRBJ2-7
d_call: TRBD2
cdr3_nt: TGTGCCAGCAGTTTATCGGGGCTAGCGGGAACTAGCTACGAGCAGTACTTC
cdr3_aa: CASSLSGLAGTSYEQYF

v_call: TRBV19
clone_size: -
j_call: TRBJ1-1
d_call: -
cdr3_nt: TGTGCCAGTACTCTGACAGGATCGAACACTGAAGCTTTCTTT
cdr3_aa: CASTLTGSNTEAFF

v_call: TRBV19
clone_size: -
j_call: TRBJ2-1
d_call: TRBD2
cdr3_nt: TGTGCCAGTAGTATAGGGACTAGCGGGATTGGAGGACATGAGCAGTTCTTC
cdr3_aa: CASSIGTSGIGGHEQFF

v_call: TRBV3-1/TRBV3-2
clone_size: -
j_call: TRBJ2-3
d_call: TRBD1
cdr3_nt: TGTGCCAGCAGCCCAAGGGGACAGGGGGTATCAGATACGCAGTATTTT
cdr3_aa: CASSPRGQGVSDTQYF

v_call: TRBV11-3
clone_size: -
j_call: TRBJ2-7
d_call: TRBD1
cdr3_nt: TGTGCCAGCAGCTTACAAGGGGACAGGGACTACGAGCAGTACTTC
cdr3_aa: CASSLQGDRDYEQYF

v_call: TRBV24-1
clone_size: -
j_call: TRBJ1-4
d_call: -
cdr3_nt: TGTGCCACCCACCTGCGGGTATCGGGTGGAAAACTGTTTTTT
cdr3_aa: CATHLRVSGGKLFF

v_call: TRBV19
clone_size: -
j_call: TRBJ2-7
d_call: TRBD1
cdr3_nt: TGTGCCAGTAGTCGTACAGGGGGGCCCTACGAGCAGTACTTC
cdr3_aa: CASSRTGGPYEQYF

v_call: TRBV5-1
clone_size: -
j_call: TRBJ1-2
d_call: TRBD1
cdr3_nt: TGCGCCAGCAGAGGATGGGGACAGGTTAACTATGGCTACACCTTC
cdr3_aa: CASRGWGQVNYGYTF

v_call: TRBV7-9
clone_size: -
j_call: TRBJ2-7
d_call: -
cdr3_nt: TGTGCCAGCAGTCAACAGGGACCAACCTACGAGCAGTACTTC
cdr3_aa: CASSQQGPTYEQYF

v_call: TRBV5-1
clone_size: -
j_call: TRBJ1-5
d_call: TRBD1
cdr3_nt: TGCGCCAGACAAGAACAGGGACAGAGCAATCAGCCCCAGCATTTT
cdr3_aa: CARQEQGQSNQPQHF

v_call: TRBV29-1
clone_size: few
j_call: TRBJ1-2
d_call: TRBD1
cdr3_nt: TGCAGCGTTGAGTACCGGGACAGGGGGAATTTTAACTATGGCTACACCTTC
cdr3_aa: CSVEYRDRGNFNYGYTF

v_call: TRBV11-1
clone_size: -
j_call: TRBJ1-5
d_call: -
cdr3_nt: TGTGCCAGCAGCCTGGGGGGTGAGATAGGTCAGCCCCAGCATTTT
cdr3_aa: CASSLGGEIGQPQHF

v_call: TRBV30
clone_size: -
j_call: TRBJ1-1
d_call: -
cdr3_nt: TGTGCCTGGAGTGGAAGGAGGAGAGCTTTCTTT
cdr3_aa: CAWSGRRRAFF

v_call: TRBV27
clone_size: -
j_call: TRBJ1-1
d_call: -
cdr3_nt: TGTGCCAGCAGTCCCTTCCGGCGTGGGCCTGAAGCTTTCTTT
cdr3_aa: CASSPFRRGPEAFF

v_call: TRBV7-3
clone_size: -
j_call: TRBJ2-2
d_call: -
cdr3_nt: TGTGCCAGCAGCACCACAGGATCCTCGACCGGGGAGCTGTTTTTT
cdr3_aa: CASSTTGSSTGELFF

v_call: TRBV7-3
clone_size: -
j_call: TRBJ2-1
d_call: -
cdr3_nt: TGTGCCAGCAGCCCCGGACTTGACCTCTCCTACAATGAGCAGTTCTTC
cdr3_aa: CASSPGLDLSYNEQFF

v_call: TRBV24-1
clone_size: -
j_call: TRBJ1-5
d_call: -
cdr3_nt: TGTGCCACCAGTGCCGGGGGTAGTCAGCCCCAGCATTTT
cdr3_aa: CATSAGGSQPQHF

v_call: TRBV19
clone_size: -
j_call: TRBJ2-2
d_call: TRBD1
cdr3_nt: TGTGCCAGTAGTACCGGACAGGGGGTGACGGGGGAGCTGTTTTTT
cdr3_aa: CASSTGQGVTGELFF

v_call: TRBV5-5
clone_size: few
j_call: TRBJ1-1
d_call: -
cdr3_nt: TGTGCCAGCAGCCTGGTGCGGTCTAACACTGAAGCTTTCTTT
cdr3_aa: CASSLVRSNTEAFF

v_call: TRBV30
clone_size: -
j_call: TRBJ2-7
d_call: TRBD2
cdr3_nt: TGTGCCTGGAGGGGGACTAGCGGCTACGAGCAGTACTTC
cdr3_aa: CAWRGTSGYEQYF